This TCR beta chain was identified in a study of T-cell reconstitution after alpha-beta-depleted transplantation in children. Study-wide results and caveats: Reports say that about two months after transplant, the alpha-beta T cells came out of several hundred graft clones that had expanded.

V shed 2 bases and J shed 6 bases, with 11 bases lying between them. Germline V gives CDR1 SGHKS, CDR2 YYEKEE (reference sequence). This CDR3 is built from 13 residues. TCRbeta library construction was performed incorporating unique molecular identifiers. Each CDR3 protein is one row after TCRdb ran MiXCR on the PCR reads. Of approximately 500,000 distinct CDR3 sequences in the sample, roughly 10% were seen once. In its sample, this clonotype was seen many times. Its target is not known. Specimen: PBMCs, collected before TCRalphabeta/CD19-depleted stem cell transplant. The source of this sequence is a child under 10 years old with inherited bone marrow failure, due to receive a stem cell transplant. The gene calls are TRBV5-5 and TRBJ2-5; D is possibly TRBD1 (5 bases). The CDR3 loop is CASSFRQGKTQYF. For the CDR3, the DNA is TGTGCCAGCAGCTTTAGGCAGGGAAAGACCCAGTACTTC.